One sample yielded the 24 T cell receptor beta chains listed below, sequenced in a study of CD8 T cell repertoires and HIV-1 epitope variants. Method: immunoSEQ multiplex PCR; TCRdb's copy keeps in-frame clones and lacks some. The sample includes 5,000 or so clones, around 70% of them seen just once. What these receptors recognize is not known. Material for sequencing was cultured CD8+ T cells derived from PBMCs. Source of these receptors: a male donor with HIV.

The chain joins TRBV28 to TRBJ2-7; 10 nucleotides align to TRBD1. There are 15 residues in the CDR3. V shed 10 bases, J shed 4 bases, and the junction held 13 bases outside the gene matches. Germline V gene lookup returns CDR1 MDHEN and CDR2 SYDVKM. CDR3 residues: CATYRLTGGPYEQYF. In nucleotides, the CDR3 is TGTGCCACTTACCGGCTGACAGGGGGCCCTTACGAGCAGTACTTC.

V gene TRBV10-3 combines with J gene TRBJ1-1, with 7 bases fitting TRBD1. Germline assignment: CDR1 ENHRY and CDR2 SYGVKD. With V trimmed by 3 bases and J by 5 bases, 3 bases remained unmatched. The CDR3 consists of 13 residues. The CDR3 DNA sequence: TGTGCCATCAGTGAATCAGGGGGGACTGAAGCTTTCTTT. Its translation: CAISESGGTEAFF.

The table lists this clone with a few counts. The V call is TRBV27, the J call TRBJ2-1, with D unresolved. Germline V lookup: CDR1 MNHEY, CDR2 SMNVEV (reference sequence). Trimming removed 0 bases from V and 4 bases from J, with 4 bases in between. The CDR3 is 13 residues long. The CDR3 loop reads CASSLSAYNEQFF. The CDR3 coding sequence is TGTGCCAGCAGTTTATCCGCGTACAATGAGCAGTTCTTC.

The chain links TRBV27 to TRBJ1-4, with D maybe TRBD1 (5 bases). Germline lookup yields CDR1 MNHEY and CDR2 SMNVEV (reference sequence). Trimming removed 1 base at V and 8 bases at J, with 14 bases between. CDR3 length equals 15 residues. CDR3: CASSLFGGYGEKLFF. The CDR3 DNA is TGTGCCAGCAGTTTATTCGGGGGGTATGGGGAAAAACTGTTTTTT.

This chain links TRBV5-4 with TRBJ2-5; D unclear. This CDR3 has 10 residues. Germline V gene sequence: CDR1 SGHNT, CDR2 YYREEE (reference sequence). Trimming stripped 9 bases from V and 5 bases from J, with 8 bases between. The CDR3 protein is CATPAETQYF. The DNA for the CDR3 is TGTGCCACCCCAGCGGAGACCCAGTACTTC.

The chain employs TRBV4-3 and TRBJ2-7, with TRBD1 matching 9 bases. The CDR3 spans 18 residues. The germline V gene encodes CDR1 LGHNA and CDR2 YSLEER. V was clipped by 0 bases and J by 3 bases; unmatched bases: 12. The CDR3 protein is CASSQEKIGTGIYYEQYF. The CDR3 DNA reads TGCGCCAGCAGCCAAGAAAAAATTGGGACAGGGATTTACTACGAGCAGTACTTC.

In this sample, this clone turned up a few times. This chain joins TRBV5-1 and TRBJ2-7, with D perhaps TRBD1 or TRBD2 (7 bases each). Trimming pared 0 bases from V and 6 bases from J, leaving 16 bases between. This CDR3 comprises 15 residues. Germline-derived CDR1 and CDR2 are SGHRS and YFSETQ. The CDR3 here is CASSLAWEGASEQYF. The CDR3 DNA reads TGCGCCAGCAGCTTGGCCTGGGAGGGGGCAAGCGAGCAGTACTTC. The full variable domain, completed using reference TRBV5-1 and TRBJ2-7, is KAGVTQTPRYLIKTRGQQVTLSCSPISGHRSVSWYQQTPGQGLQFLFEYFSETQRNKGNFPGRFSGRQFSNSRSEMNVSTLELGDSALYLCASSLAWEGASEQYFGPGTRLTVT.

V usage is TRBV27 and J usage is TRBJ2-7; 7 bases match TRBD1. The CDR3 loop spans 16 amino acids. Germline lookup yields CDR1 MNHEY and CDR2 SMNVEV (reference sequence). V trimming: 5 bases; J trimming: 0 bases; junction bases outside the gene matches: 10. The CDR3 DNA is TGTGCCAGCAGTCCCCAGACAGGGAGCAGCTCCTACGAGCAGTACTTC. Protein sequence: CASSPQTGSSSYEQYF.

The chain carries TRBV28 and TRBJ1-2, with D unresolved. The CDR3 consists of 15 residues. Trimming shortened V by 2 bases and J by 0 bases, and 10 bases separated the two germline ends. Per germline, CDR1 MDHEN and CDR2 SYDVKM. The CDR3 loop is CASSLVTEANYGYTF. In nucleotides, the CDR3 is TGTGCCAGCAGTTTAGTCACGGAGGCTAACTATGGCTACACCTTC.

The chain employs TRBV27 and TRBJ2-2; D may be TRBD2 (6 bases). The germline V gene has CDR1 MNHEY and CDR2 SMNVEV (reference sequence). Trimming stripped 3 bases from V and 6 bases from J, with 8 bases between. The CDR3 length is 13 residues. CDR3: CASSFRGSGELFF. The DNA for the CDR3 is TGTGCCAGCAGTTTTCGGGGGTCCGGGGAGCTGTTTTTT.

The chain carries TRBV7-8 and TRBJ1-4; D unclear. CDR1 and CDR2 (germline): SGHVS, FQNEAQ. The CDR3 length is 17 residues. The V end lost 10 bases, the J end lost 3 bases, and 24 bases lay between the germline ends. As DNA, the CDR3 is TGTGCCACCCTCCGTTCAGCTTTCGGGAGTGCTAATGAAAAACTGTTTTTT. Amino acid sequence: CATLRSAFGSANEKLFF.

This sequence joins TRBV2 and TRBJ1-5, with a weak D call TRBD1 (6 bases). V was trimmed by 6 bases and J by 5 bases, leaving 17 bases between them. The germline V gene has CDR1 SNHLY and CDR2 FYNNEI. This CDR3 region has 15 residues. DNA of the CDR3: TGTGCCAGCAGAGGGACACGGGGAGTCGATCAGCCCCAGCATTTT. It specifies CASRGTRGVDQPQHF.

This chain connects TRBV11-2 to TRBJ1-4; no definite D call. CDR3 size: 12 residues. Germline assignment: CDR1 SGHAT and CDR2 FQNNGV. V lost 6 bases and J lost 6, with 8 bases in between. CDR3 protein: CASRPSDEKLFF. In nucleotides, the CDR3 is TGTGCCAGCAGGCCCAGTGATGAAAAACTGTTTTTT. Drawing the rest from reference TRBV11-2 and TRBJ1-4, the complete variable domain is EAGVAQSPRYKIIEKRQSVAFWCNPISGHATLYWYQQILGQGPKLLIQFQNNGVVDDSQLPKDRFSAERLKGVDSTLKIQPAKLEDSAVYLCASRPSDEKLFFGSGTQLSVL.

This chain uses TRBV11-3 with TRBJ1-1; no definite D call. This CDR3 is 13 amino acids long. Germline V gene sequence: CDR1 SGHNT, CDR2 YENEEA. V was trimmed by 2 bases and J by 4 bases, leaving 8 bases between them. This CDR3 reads CASSLRGGTEAFF. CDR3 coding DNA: TGTGCCAGCAGCTTACGGGGAGGCACTGAAGCTTTCTTT.

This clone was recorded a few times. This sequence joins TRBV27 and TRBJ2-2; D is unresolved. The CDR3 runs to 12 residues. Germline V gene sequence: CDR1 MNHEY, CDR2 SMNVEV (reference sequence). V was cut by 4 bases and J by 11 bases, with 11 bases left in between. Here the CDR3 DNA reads TGTGCCAGCAGTTACGATGGAAGTGAGCTGTTTTTT. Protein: CASSYDGSELFF.

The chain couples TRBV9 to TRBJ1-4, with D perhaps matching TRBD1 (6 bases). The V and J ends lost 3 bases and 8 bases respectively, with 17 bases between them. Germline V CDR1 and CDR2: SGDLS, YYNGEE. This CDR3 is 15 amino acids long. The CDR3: CASSEGGDKAEKLFF. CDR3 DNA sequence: TGTGCCAGCAGCGAGGGGGGTGACAAAGCAGAAAAACTGTTTTTT.

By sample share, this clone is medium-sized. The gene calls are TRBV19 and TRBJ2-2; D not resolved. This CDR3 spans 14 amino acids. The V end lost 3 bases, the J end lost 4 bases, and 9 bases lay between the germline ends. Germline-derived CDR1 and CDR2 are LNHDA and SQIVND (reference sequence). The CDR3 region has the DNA TGTGCCAGTAGTATTAGAGGATCCACCGGGGAGCTGTTTTTT. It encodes CASSIRGSTGELFF.

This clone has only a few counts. The CDR3 region is CATSRDRGWWTEAFF. The CDR3 region has the DNA TGTGCCACCAGCAGAGACCGAGGGTGGTGGACTGAAGCTTTCTTT. The chain is built from TRBV15 and TRBJ1-1; D gene uncertain. This CDR3 has 15 amino acids. Trimming removed 0 bases from V and 5 bases from J, with 13 bases in between. Germline values: CDR1 LNHNV, CDR2 YYDKDF (reference sequence). The full variable domain, with the rest looked up from reference TRBV15 and TRBJ1-1, is DAMVIQNPRYQVTQFGKPVTLSCSQTLNHNVMYWYQQKSSQAPKLLFHYYDKDFNNEADTPDNFQSRRPNTSFCFLDIRSPGLGDTAMYLCATSRDRGWWTEAFFGQGTRLTVV.

Here the CDR3 DNA reads TGTGCCAGCAGCCCCGGACTCGACAATGAGCAGTTCTTC. It yields the protein CASSPGLDNEQFF. The V and J genes are TRBV11-2 and TRBJ2-1, with D possibly being TRBD2 (5 bases). Between the trimmed V and J ends, which lost 5 bases and 5 bases, there was a span of 10 bases. This CDR3 is 13 amino acids long. Per germline, CDR1 SGHAT and CDR2 FQNNGV.

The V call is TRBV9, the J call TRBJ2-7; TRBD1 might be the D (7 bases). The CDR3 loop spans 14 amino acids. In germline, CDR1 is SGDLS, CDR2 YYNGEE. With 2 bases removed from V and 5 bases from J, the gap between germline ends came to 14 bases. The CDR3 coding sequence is TGTGCCAGCAGCGTGTCAGGGGGGATGGACGAGCAGTACTTC. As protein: CASSVSGGMDEQYF.

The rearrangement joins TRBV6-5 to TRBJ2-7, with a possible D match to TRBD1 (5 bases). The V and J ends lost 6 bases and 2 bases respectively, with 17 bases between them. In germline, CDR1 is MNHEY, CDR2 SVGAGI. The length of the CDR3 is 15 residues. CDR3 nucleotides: TGTGCCAGCAGAACCCAGGGAAATAGGGCCTACGAGCAGTACTTC. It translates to CASRTQGNRAYEQYF.

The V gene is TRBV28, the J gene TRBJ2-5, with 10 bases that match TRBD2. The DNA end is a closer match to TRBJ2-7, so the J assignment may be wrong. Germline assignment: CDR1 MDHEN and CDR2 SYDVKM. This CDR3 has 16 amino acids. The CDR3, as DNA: TGTGCCAGCTCAGAAGTAGCGGGGGGAACCGGAAACGAGCAGTACTTC. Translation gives CASSEVAGGTGNEQYF.

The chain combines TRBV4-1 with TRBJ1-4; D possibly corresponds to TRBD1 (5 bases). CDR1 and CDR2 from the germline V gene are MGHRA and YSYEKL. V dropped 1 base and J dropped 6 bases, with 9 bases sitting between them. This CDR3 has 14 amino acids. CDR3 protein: CASSQVWGDEKLFF. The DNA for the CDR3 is TGCGCCAGCAGCCAAGTTTGGGGGGATGAAAAACTGTTTTTT.

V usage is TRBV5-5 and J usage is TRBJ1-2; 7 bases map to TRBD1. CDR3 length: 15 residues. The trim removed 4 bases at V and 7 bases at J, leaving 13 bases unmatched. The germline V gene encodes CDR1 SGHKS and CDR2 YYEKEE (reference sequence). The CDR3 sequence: CASSLGDSGRGGYTF. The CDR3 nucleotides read TGTGCCAGCAGCCTAGGGGACAGCGGGAGGGGTGGCTACACCTTC.